This note documents a single T cell receptor (beta chain) sequence. The PCR contained 60 Vbeta and 13 Jbeta primers. Assay used: immunoSEQ multiplex PCR; TCRdb lists only in-frame clones, some missing. The sample holds 100,000 or so clones, 76% seen once. The data originate from a study of cytomegalovirus exposure and HLA in healthy donors. Germline V lookup: CDR1 SGHRS, CDR2 YFSETQ. This CDR3 is built from 15 residues. Trimming took off 0 bases at V and 2 bases at J, with 8 bases between the two ends. The chain combines TRBV5-1 with TRBJ2-2; no clear D gene. This receptor was taken from a man in his forties in good health and CMV-seropositive. Material for sequencing was PBMCs. In DNA, the CDR3 is TGCGCCAGCAGCTTGGCTGGAGCAAACACCGGGGAGCTGTTTTTT. It codes for CASSLAGANTGELFF. Full variable domain (rest looked up from reference TRBV5-1 and TRBJ2-2): KAGVTQTPRYLIKTRGQQVTLSCSPISGHRSVSWYQQTPGQGLQFLFEYFSETQRNKGNFPGRFSGRQFSNSRSEMNVSTLELGDSALYLCASSLAGANTGELFFGEGSRLTVL.